A selection of T cell receptor beta chains follows, all from one sample in a study of blood T cells in healthy people across ages. TCRdb fed the 5' RACE reads into MiXCR, producing one record per CDR3 protein. Here the sample spans hundreds of thousands of distinct CDR3 sequences, about 21% being singletons. The sequencing sample was made of blood. These receptors were taken from a man in his sixties or seventies in good health. CDR3s include the opening cysteine and the closing phenylalanine or tryptophan. D genes are given only for firm matches. Some rows mark clone size as missing; the rest say once, few, many or name a class of expanded clone.

clone size: NA; V gene: TRBV12-3/TRBV12-4; J gene: TRBJ2-2; D gene: NA; CDR3 DNA: TGTGCCAGCACTGAAAAAACCCCGACCTTTTTAAGCGCCGGGGAGCTGTTTTTT; CDR3 protein: CASTEKTPTFLSAGELFF
clone size: NA; V gene: TRBV10-2; J gene: TRBJ2-1; D gene: TRBD1; CDR3 DNA: TGCGCCAGCAGGCAGGACAGGAGCTCCTACAATGAGCAGTTCTTC; CDR3 protein: CASRQDRSSYNEQFF
clone size: NA; V gene: TRBV29-1; J gene: TRBJ2-3; D gene: TRBD2; CDR3 DNA: TGCAGCGTCCAACTAGCGGGAATCGATACGCAGTATTTT; CDR3 protein: CSVQLAGIDTQYF
clone size: NA; V gene: TRBV7-2; J gene: TRBJ1-5; D gene: NA; CDR3 DNA: TGTGCCAGCAGCCCGTACCGGACAGAGGATCAGCCCCAGCATTTT; CDR3 protein: CASSPYRTEDQPQHF
clone size: NA; V gene: TRBV5-1; J gene: TRBJ2-2; D gene: NA; CDR3 DNA: TGCGCCAGCAGCTACGACTCAAACACCGGGGAGCTGTTTTTT; CDR3 protein: CASSYDSNTGELFF
clone size: NA; V gene: TRBV28; J gene: TRBJ2-7; D gene: TRBD2; CDR3 DNA: TGTGCCAGCAGTTCCCTAGGACTAGCGGGAGGGTCCCTCTACGAGCAGTACTTC; CDR3 protein: CASSSLGLAGGSLYEQYF
clone size: few; V gene: TRBV6-6; J gene: TRBJ1-1; D gene: TRBD1; CDR3 DNA: TGTGCCAGCAGCCAGCGACAGGGAACCATGAACACTGAAGCTTTCTTT; CDR3 protein: CASSQRQGTMNTEAFF
clone size: few; V gene: TRBV2; J gene: TRBJ2-3; D gene: NA; CDR3 DNA: TGTGCCAGCAGGTCACAGGGAGTGAGTACAGATACGCAGTATTTT; CDR3 protein: CASRSQGVSTDTQYF
clone size: NA; V gene: TRBV5-1; J gene: TRBJ2-4; D gene: NA; CDR3 DNA: TGCGCCAGCAGCACCGGCCGGCGTGACATTCAGTACTTC; CDR3 protein: CASSTGRRDIQYF
clone size: few; V gene: TRBV28; J gene: TRBJ2-7; D gene: NA; CDR3 DNA: TGTGCCAGCAGTGAGGGACAACTCTACGAGCAGTACTTC; CDR3 protein: CASSEGQLYEQYF
clone size: NA; V gene: TRBV6-5; J gene: TRBJ2-7; D gene: NA; CDR3 DNA: TGTGCCAGCAGTTACTTGGGAAGTAGCGAGCAGTACTTC; CDR3 protein: CASSYLGSSEQYF
clone size: many; V gene: TRBV12-3/TRBV12-4; J gene: TRBJ2-7; D gene: NA; CDR3 DNA: TGTGCCAGCAGTTCAAGCGGGTCCTACGAGCAGTACTTC; CDR3 protein: CASSSSGSYEQYF
clone size: NA; V gene: TRBV11-2; J gene: TRBJ2-5; D gene: TRBD1; CDR3 DNA: TGTGCCAGCAGCCCACAGGGGATGGGAGAGACCCAGTACTTC; CDR3 protein: CASSPQGMGETQYF
clone size: NA; V gene: TRBV14; J gene: TRBJ2-4; D gene: NA; CDR3 DNA: TGTGCCAGCAGCCAAGATTCGGGTGGGCGTATTCAGTACTTC; CDR3 protein: CASSQDSGGRIQYF
clone size: NA; V gene: TRBV28; J gene: TRBJ2-4; D gene: TRBD1; CDR3 DNA: TGTGCCAGCAGTTTATGGGGGGACAGGGGGGACAAAAACATTCAGTACTTC; CDR3 protein: CASSLWGDRGDKNIQYF
clone size: NA; V gene: TRBV20-1; J gene: TRBJ2-3; D gene: TRBD2; CDR3 DNA: TGCAGTGCTATACCTCTGGGAGCTAGCGGGACTGCTACGCAGTATTTT; CDR3 protein: CSAIPLGASGTATQYF
clone size: NA; V gene: TRBV6-5; J gene: TRBJ2-1; D gene: NA; CDR3 DNA: TGTGCCAGCAGGCGGACATCCGGTGAGCAGTTCTTC; CDR3 protein: CASRRTSGEQFF